This TCR beta chain was documented in a study of T cell repertoires in cytomegalovirus infection. This CDR3 region has 14 residues. V trimming: 5 bases; J trimming: 3 bases; junction bases outside the gene matches: 7. Looked up from germline, CDR1 is SGHTA and CDR2 is FQGNSA. Each CDR3 protein gets one entry after TCRdb re-called the reads with MiXCR. The table shows approximately 100,000 distinct CDR3 sequences, with roughly 39% occurring only once. This clonotype was seen more than once but under ten times. No antigen is known for it. V is TRBV7-2 and J is TRBJ2-7, with 7 nucleotides matching TRBD2. The TCR was taken from a human donor in good health (CMV status not recorded). Some clones in this sample may be carry-over from other donors' samples. The specimen comprised CD8+ T cells from cultured PBMCs, sampled from culture after CMV antigen stimulation. The CDR3 sequence: CASSLATSSYEQYF. CDR3 sequence (DNA): TGTGCCAGCAGCCTGGCGACTAGCAGCTACGAGCAGTACTTC.